The 29 T cell receptor beta chains below all came from one sample that was sequenced in a study of identifying expanded T cells in peripheral blood. The repertoire was sequenced with immunoSEQ multiplex PCR; TCRdb's copy has only in-frame clones and lacks some. The sample shows approximately 140,000 clones, around nine tenths of them seen only once. Material: blood. Source of these receptors: a person between 18 and 75 years old in good health.

This sequence joins TRBV5-1 and TRBJ2-7; 7 bases agree with TRBD1. The germline CDR1 and CDR2 sequences are SGHRS and YFSETQ. Losses at the gene ends were 3 bases for V and 2 bases for J; bases not matched to a gene: 8. This CDR3 region has 15 residues. The CDR3 here is CASSWGTVQAYEQYF. CDR3 sequence (DNA): TGCGCCAGCAGCTGGGGGACAGTTCAAGCCTACGAGCAGTACTTC.

The chain combines TRBV5-1 with TRBJ1-2; possibly TRBD1 for D (5 bases). CDR1 and CDR2 from the germline V gene are SGHRS and YFSETQ. Trimming took 2 bases from V and 4 from J, leaving 9 bases between them. The CDR3 sequence is 13 residues long. CDR3 nucleotides: TGCGCCAGCAGCTTTAGACAGACCTATGGCTACACCTTC. It translates to CASSFRQTYGYTF.

This clone was found once. The chain uses TRBV19 and TRBJ1-1; TRBD1 agrees at 8 bases. CDR1 is LNHDA, CDR2 SQIVND, per germline (reference sequence). This CDR3 region has 14 residues. Unmatched junction bases numbered 4, after V lost 2 bases and J lost 5 bases. CDR3 sequence (DNA): TGTGCCAGTAGTATACAGGGGGCGAGGACTGAAGCTTTCTTT. Translating it yields CASSIQGARTEAFF.

This clone was seen a handful of times. This chain links TRBV21-1 with TRBJ2-5; the D call in the table, TRBD1, was not verified against the DNA. TRBV21-1 corresponds to a pseudogene. The CDR3 extends over 13 amino acids. The CDR3 DNA reads as TGTGCCAGCAGCGAGACAGGGGAAGAGACCCAGTACTTC. Protein product: CASSETGEETQYF.

The genes are TRBV5-6 and TRBJ1-4; a weak D match, TRBD1 (6 bases). From germline, CDR1 is SGHDT and CDR2 YYEEEE. The CDR3 runs to 15 residues. Trimming stripped 3 bases from V and 8 bases from J, with 17 bases between. The CDR3 DNA sequence: TGTGCCAGCAGCTCAAACAGGTTAAGGGGGGAAAAACTGTTTTTT. Its translation: CASSSNRLRGEKLFF.

CDR3 sequence (DNA): TGTGCCAGCAGCTTAGGACAGGGTTTGGCCTACGAGCAGTACTTC. Translating it yields CASSLGQGLAYEQYF. V and J are TRBV7-6 and TRBJ2-7; 7 bases are shared with TRBD1. CDR3 length: 15 residues. V lost 1 base to trimming and J lost 2 bases; unmatched junction nucleotides: 5. Germline V gene sequence: CDR1 SGHVS, CDR2 FNYEAQ. The whole variable domain, filled in from reference TRBV7-6 and TRBJ2-7, reads GAGVSQSPRYKVTKRGQDVALRCDPISGHVSLYWYRQALGQGPEFLTYFNYEAQQDKSGLPNDRFSAERPEGSISTLTIQRTEQRDSAMYRCASSLGQGLAYEQYFGPGTRLTVT.

The V and J genes are TRBV19 and TRBJ1-5, with D possibly matching TRBD1 (5 bases). V lost 3 bases and J lost 2, with 20 bases in between. CDR1 is LNHDA and CDR2 is SQIVND in the germline V gene (reference sequence). The CDR3 runs to 18 residues. The CDR3 spells CASSMGSGDAGRNQPQHF. The CDR3 DNA follows: TGTGCCAGTAGTATGGGGTCCGGGGATGCGGGGCGCAATCAGCCCCAGCATTTT.

The chain combines TRBV4-3 with TRBJ1-1; maybe TRBD1 (6 bases). Looked up from germline, CDR1 is LGHNA and CDR2 is YSLEER. CDR3 length: 15 residues. The V end was cut by 1 base, the J end by 6 bases, with 15 bases between. CDR3 residues: CASSQVVEQGPEAFF. CDR3 nucleotides: TGCGCCAGCAGCCAAGTCGTTGAACAGGGCCCTGAAGCTTTCTTT.

This clone has only one observation. The rearrangement uses TRBV5-4 and TRBJ1-2, with D possibly being TRBD1 (5 bases). The germline V gene has CDR1 SGHNT and CDR2 YYREEE (reference sequence). The CDR3 runs to 11 residues. The V and J ends lost 9 bases and 6 bases respectively, with 12 bases between them. For the CDR3, the DNA is TGTGCCACCCAGGGTAGGAATGGCTACACCTTC. Protein sequence: CATQGRNGYTF.

The chain carries TRBV4-2 and TRBJ1-2; possible D gene TRBD1, 5 bases. Germline V gene sequence: CDR1 LGHNA, CDR2 YNFKEQ. The CDR3 contains 15 residues. V lost 0 bases and J 3 bases, leaving 11 bases between the germline ends. DNA of the CDR3: TGTGCCAGCAGCCAAGATCCGGAGGGGTACTATGGCTACACCTTC. Translated: CASSQDPEGYYGYTF.

J is TRBJ1-2 and V is TRBV28; TRBD1 aligns across 7 bases. J lost 1 base, V lost 8 bases, and 7 bases had no gene match. The CDR3 has 14 amino acids. Looked up from germline, CDR1 is MDHEN and CDR2 is SYDVKM. The DNA for the CDR3 is TGTGCCAGCCTCCCGACAGGGCATAACTATGGCTACACCTTC. As protein: CASLPTGHNYGYTF.

V is TRBV6-5 and J is TRBJ2-7; no clear D gene. V was cut by 5 bases and J by 2 bases, with 13 bases left in between. This CDR3 has 14 residues. Germline CDR1 reads MNHEY; CDR2 reads SVGAGI. CDR3 nucleotide sequence: TGTGCCAGCAGTCTTACCCCGGTGGCCTACGAGCAGTACTTC. Translation: CASSLTPVAYEQYF.

The chain couples TRBV7-3 to TRBJ1-5, with D uncertain. V lost 2 bases and J 4 bases, leaving 9 bases between the germline ends. Germline V gives CDR1 SGHTA, CDR2 FQGTGA. This CDR3 has 14 residues. CDR3 in amino acids: CASSLDGRNQPQHF. The CDR3 DNA reads as TGTGCCAGCAGCTTAGACGGTCGTAATCAGCCCCAGCATTTT.

The rearrangement uses TRBV5-1 and TRBJ2-1; D is possibly TRBD2 (5 bases). Trimming removed 5 bases from V and 7 bases from J, with 13 bases in between. This CDR3 is built from 13 residues. In germline, CDR1 is SGHRS, CDR2 YFSETQ. The DNA for the CDR3 is TGCGCCAGCAGGTCAGGACTTTTGAATGAGCAGTTCTTC. As protein: CASRSGLLNEQFF.

This chain links TRBV6-1 with TRBJ2-1; weak D call: TRBD1 (6 bases). The germline CDR1 and CDR2 sequences are MNHNS and SASEGT. CDR3 size: 12 residues. Trimming cost V 3 bases and J 14 bases, with 14 bases left between them. The CDR3 is CASSDPGTSKFF. In nucleotides, the CDR3 is TGTGCCAGCAGTGACCCCGGGACAAGTAAGTTCTTC.

The sample holds one count of this clone. This chain joins TRBV9 and TRBJ2-5, with no clear D. The germline gives CDR1 SGDLS, CDR2 YYNGEE. The CDR3 contains 13 residues. The V end was cut by 3 bases, the J end by 2 bases, with 8 bases between. The CDR3 region is CASSGIGQETQYF. As DNA, the CDR3 is TGTGCCAGCAGCGGGATAGGACAAGAGACCCAGTACTTC.

This chain links TRBV25-1 with TRBJ2-7, with D perhaps matching TRBD1 (6 bases). CDR1 is MGHDK and CDR2 is SYGVNS in the germline V gene. This CDR3 contains 13 residues. The ends were cut back, 3 bases at V and 6 bases at J, with 12 bases in the middle. CDR3 DNA: TGTGCCAGCAGTGACCCCAGGGGTTCCGAGCAGTACTTC. Translation gives CASSDPRGSEQYF.

V and J are TRBV15 and TRBJ1-2; D remains unclear. Germline lookup yields CDR1 LNHNV and CDR2 YYDKDF (reference sequence). Trimming took 5 bases from V and 4 from J, leaving 17 bases between them. The CDR3 loop spans 15 amino acids. CDR3 in amino acids: CATSPGGLKFYGYTF. The CDR3 coding sequence is TGTGCCACCAGCCCAGGCGGTCTTAAATTCTATGGCTACACCTTC.

The chain links TRBV28 to TRBJ2-2; D is undetermined. CDR1 MDHEN and CDR2 SYDVKM come from the germline V gene. This CDR3 is 12 amino acids long. With 11 bases removed from V and 2 bases from J, the gap between germline ends came to 9 bases. The CDR3 DNA follows: TGTGCCTGTCACACCAACACCGGGGAGCTGTTTTTT. Residues: CACHTNTGELFF.

This clone was observed once. This rearrangement joins TRBV5-1 to TRBJ2-1, with 8 bases aligning to TRBD1. CDR3 length: 16 residues. Germline CDR1 and CDR2: SGHRS and YFSETQ. Losses at the gene ends were 5 bases for V and 4 bases for J; bases not matched to a gene: 11. The CDR3 coding sequence is TGCGCCAGCAGGGGGAGCGACAGGGGCCTATACAATGAGCAGTTCTTC. This codes for CASRGSDRGLYNEQFF.

V and J are TRBV7-9 and TRBJ2-1; D is undetermined. CDR1 SEHNR and CDR2 FQNEAQ come from the germline V gene (reference sequence). The length of the CDR3 is 15 residues. The V end lost 3 bases, the J end lost 6 bases, and 15 bases lay between the germline ends. As DNA, the CDR3 is TGTGCCAGCAGCTTTAACCGTGAACGGTCCAATGAGCAGTTCTTC. This translates into CASSFNRERSNEQFF.

The rearrangement joins TRBV5-1 to TRBJ2-1; TRBD2 agrees at 7 bases. Losses at the gene ends were 6 bases for V and 5 bases for J; bases not matched to a gene: 2. The CDR3 covers 12 residues. Germline V CDR1 and CDR2: SGHRS, YFSETQ. The CDR3 DNA sequence: TGCGCCAGCACCAGCGGGGACAATGAGCAGTTCTTC. Encoded protein: CASTSGDNEQFF.

The CDR3 DNA is TGTGCCAGCAGCTTATCCAGGGGACCCTACGAGCAGTACTTC. Translated: CASSLSRGPYEQYF. The chain combines TRBV5-5 with TRBJ2-7, with D maybe TRBD1 (6 bases). There are 14 residues in the CDR3. Looked up from germline, CDR1 is SGHKS and CDR2 is YYEKEE (reference sequence). V was trimmed by 2 bases and J by 2 bases, leaving 11 bases between them. Complete variable domain (other parts from reference TRBV5-5 and TRBJ2-7): DAGVTQSPTHLIKTRGQQVTLRCSPISGHKSVSWYQQVLGQGPQFIFQYYEKEERGRGNFPDRFSARQFPNYSSELNVNALLLGDSALYLCASSLSRGPYEQYFGPGTRLTVT.

A single count supports this clone. The rearrangement uses TRBV19 and TRBJ2-1; TRBD2 is a possible D gene (6 bases). V dropped 5 bases and J dropped 2 bases, with 10 bases sitting between them. The CDR3 spans 14 residues. The V gene's germline CDR1 is LNHDA and CDR2 SQIVND (reference sequence). CDR3 nucleotides: TGTGCCAGTAGTGGAGGGTTCACCTACAATGAGCAGTTCTTC. Protein: CASSGGFTYNEQFF.

The chain uses TRBV6-5 and TRBJ2-5; 10 positions match TRBD2. Trimming at V came to 8 bases and at J to 7 bases, leaving 4 bases not matched to a gene. Per germline, CDR1 MNHEY and CDR2 SVGAGI. This CDR3 is 12 amino acids long. CDR3: CASRTSGGTQYF. CDR3 coding DNA: TGTGCCAGCCGGACTAGCGGCGGGACCCAGTACTTC.

Regarding this clone: Germline and junction disagree at one end, which may indicate a read error. V is TRBV25-1 and J is TRBJ1-2; a possible D gene is TRBD1 (5 bases). Germline-derived CDR1 and CDR2 are MGHDK and SYGVNS. The CDR3 runs to 12 residues. This CDR3 is CASRDSGRRTFF. The CDR3, as DNA: TGTGCCAGCAGGGACTCGGGACGGCGGACCTTCTTC.

The chain employs TRBV6-5 and TRBJ2-5, with D possibly TRBD2 on 5 matching bases. This CDR3 is 14 amino acids long. Germline-derived CDR1 and CDR2 are MNHEY and SVGAGI. Trimming removed 7 bases at V and 2 bases at J, with 14 bases between. CDR3 coding DNA: TGTGCCAGCAACCGAGCGGAGAGACAAGAGACCCAGTACTTC. This codes for CASNRAERQETQYF.

The gene calls are TRBV5-1 and TRBJ2-6, with 7 nucleotides matching TRBD1. Germline V CDR1 and CDR2: SGHRS, YFSETQ. The junction had 5 bases not matched to a gene; V was cut back by 2 bases and J by 0 bases. This CDR3 has 17 amino acids. CDR3 region: CASSFRTGRSGANVLTF. As DNA, the CDR3 is TGCGCCAGCAGCTTTAGGACAGGTCGCTCTGGGGCCAACGTCCTGACTTTC. The full variable domain, completed using reference TRBV5-1 and TRBJ2-6, is KAGVTQTPRYLIKTRGQQVTLSCSPISGHRSVSWYQQTPGQGLQFLFEYFSETQRNKGNFPGRFSGRQFSNSRSEMNVSTLELGDSALYLCASSFRTGRSGANVLTFGAGSRLTVL.

V usage is TRBV2 and J usage is TRBJ1-1; a weak D match, TRBD1 (6 bases). V shed 6 bases and J shed 3 bases, with 11 bases lying between them. CDR1 SNHLY and CDR2 FYNNEI come from the germline V gene. The CDR3 runs to 13 residues. This CDR3 is CASRRQADTEAFF. In nucleotides, the CDR3 is TGTGCCAGCAGAAGACAGGCGGACACTGAAGCTTTCTTT.